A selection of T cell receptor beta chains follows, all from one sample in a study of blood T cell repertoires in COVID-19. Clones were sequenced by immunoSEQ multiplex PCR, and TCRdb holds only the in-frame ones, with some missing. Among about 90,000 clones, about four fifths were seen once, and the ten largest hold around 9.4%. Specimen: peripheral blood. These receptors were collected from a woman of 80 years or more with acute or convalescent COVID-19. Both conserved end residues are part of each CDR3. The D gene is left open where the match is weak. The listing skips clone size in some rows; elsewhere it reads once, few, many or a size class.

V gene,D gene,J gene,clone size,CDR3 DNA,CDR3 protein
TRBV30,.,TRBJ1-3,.,TGTGCCTGGAGTGTACAGATATCCTCTGGAAACACCATATATTTT,CAWSVQISSGNTIYF
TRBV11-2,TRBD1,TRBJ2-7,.,TGTGCCAGCAGCCCCACAAGCCGTCACAGGGGCGAGGTTTACGAGCAGTACTTC,CASSPTSRHRGEVYEQYF
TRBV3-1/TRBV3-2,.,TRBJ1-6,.,TGTGCCAGCAGCCAAAGGGGTAGTTCACCCCTCCACTTT,CASSQRGSSPLHF
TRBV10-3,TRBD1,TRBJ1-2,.,TGTGCCATCAGTGAGCCTGGCAGGGGGCATGGCTACACCTTC,CAISEPGRGHGYTF
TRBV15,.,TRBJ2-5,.,TGTGCCACCAGCAGAGATGGTCCCCTCGGAGAGACCCAGTACTTC,CATSRDGPLGETQYF
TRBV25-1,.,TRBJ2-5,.,TGTGCCAGCAGCCCCGGAGGGCAGCGGCAAGAGACCCAGTACTTC,CASSPGGQRQETQYF
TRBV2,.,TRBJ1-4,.,TGTGCCAGCAGTGGTCTCAGGTTTAATGAAAAACTGTTTTTT,CASSGLRFNEKLFF
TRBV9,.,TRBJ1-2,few,TGTGCCAGCGTCGGGGGGGACTATGGCTACACCTTC,CASVGGDYGYTF
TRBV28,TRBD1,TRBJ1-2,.,TGTGCCAGCAGTTTAGGCCTTGGGACAGGGGGCGCAAGCGGAAACTACACCTTC,CASSLGLGTGGASGNYTF
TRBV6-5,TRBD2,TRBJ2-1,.,TGTGCCAGCAGTTGGGGGGACTACTCCTACAATGAGCAGTTCTTC,CASSWGDYSYNEQFF
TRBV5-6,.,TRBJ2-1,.,TGTGCCAGCAGCCCCACCCCTTTAGGGGGGGTCTACAATGAGCAGTTCTTC,CASSPTPLGGVYNEQFF
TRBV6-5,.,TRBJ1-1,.,TGTGCCAGCAGTTACATGAGGCAAACTGAAGCTTTCTTT,CASSYMRQTEAFF
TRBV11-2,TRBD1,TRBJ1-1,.,TGTGCCAGCAGCTTACAGGGGGCGCAGAACACTGAAGCTTTCTTT,CASSLQGAQNTEAFF
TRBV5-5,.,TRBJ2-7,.,TGTGCCAGCAGATCCTGGGGCCCTTACGAGCAGTACTTC,CASRSWGPYEQYF
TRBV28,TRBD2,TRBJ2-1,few,TGTGCCAGCACTGCTAGCGGTTCGAGGGAGGAGCAGTTCTTC,CASTASGSREEQFF
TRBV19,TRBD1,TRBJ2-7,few,TGTGCCAGTAGTCGGACAGGGGGACTATCCTACGAGCAGTACTTC,CASSRTGGLSYEQYF
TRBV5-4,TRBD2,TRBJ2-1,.,TGTGCCAGCAGCGTGGGACTAGCGGGAGGGGGTGAGCAGTTCTTC,CASSVGLAGGGEQFF
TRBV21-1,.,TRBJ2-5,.,TGTGCCAGCAGCAATTACGGCGGTCTAGAGACCCAGTACTTC,CASSNYGGLETQYF
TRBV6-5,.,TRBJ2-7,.,TGTGCCAGCAGTTACTCGGCGGTACATCATGGGTACTTC,CASSYSAVHHGYF
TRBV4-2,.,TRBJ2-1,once,TGTGCCAGCAGCCAAGAGAGGGCCTGGGATGAGCAGTTCTTC,CASSQERAWDEQFF
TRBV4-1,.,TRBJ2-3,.,TGCGCCAGCAGCCCCCCGCTACTAATCACAGATACGCAGTATTTT,CASSPPLLITDTQYF
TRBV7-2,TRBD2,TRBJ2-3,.,TGTGCCAGCAGCTTCAAGCGGGGAAGCACAGATACGCAGTATTTT,CASSFKRGSTDTQYF
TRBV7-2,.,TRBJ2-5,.,TGTGCCAGCAGCAAAGGGGAACTGAGACAAGAGACCCAGTACTTC,CASSKGELRQETQYF
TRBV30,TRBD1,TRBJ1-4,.,TGTGCCTGGAGTGGAAAGCCGACAGGGCTAAATGAAAAACTGTTTTTT,CAWSGKPTGLNEKLFF
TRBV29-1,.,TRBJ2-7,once,TGCAGCGTCCGTACCTACGAGCAGTACTTC,CSVRTYEQYF
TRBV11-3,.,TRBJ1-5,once,TGTGCCAGCAGCTTAATTGAGGCCGATCAGCCCCAGCATTTT,CASSLIEADQPQHF
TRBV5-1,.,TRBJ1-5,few,TGCGCCAGCAGCACTGGACAGTTCAATCAGCCCCAGCATTTT,CASSTGQFNQPQHF
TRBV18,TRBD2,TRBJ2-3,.,TGTGCCAGCTCACCACCACCCTCTAGCGGGAGGGCAGATACGCAGTATTTT,CASSPPPSSGRADTQYF
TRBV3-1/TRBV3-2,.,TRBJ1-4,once,TGTGCCAGCAGCCTTCCACGACAGAATGAAAAACTGTTTTTT,CASSLPRQNEKLFF
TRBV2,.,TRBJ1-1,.,TGTGCCAGCAGTGGGGAGGGAACAGAAGCTTTCTTT,CASSGEGTEAFF
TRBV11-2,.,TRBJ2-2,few,TGTGCCAGCAGCCATGACAGCCTCCGATCTCCTGGGACCGGGGAGCTGTTTTTT,CASSHDSLRSPGTGELFF
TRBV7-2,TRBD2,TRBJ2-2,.,TGTGCCAGCAGCCAGCGGGGCGGGACTCTCGCCGGGGAGCTGTTTTTT,CASSQRGGTLAGELFF
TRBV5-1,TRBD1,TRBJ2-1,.,TGCGCCAGCAGCGTACCGGGACAGGGCGTCAGGGAGCAGTTCTTC,CASSVPGQGVREQFF
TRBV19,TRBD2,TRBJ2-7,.,TGTGCCAGTAGTACTAGCGGGGAAAGCTCCTACGAGCAGTACTTC,CASSTSGESSYEQYF
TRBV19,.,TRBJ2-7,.,TGTGCCAGTAAAAAGGGGGTCGCCTACAACGAGCAGTACTTC,CASKKGVAYNEQYF
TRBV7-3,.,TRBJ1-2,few,TGTGCCAGCAGCCCTACATCGGGTGACTATGGCTACACCTTC,CASSPTSGDYGYTF